The clone carrying this T cell receptor (beta chain) was counted at least ten times. The antigen is unknown. These data belong to a study of human T cells and chemical hapten exposure. Time point in this sample: patch test 3, about 24 weeks after DPC sensitization. Regarding treatment: therapeutic diphenylcyclopropenone sensitization with weekly scalp DPC. Researchers sampled blood before each patch test went on. Total RNA was isolated from unfractionated whole blood. During construction of the library, unique molecular identifiers were attached to individual cDNA molecules for quantitative, reproducible TCR counting. Via MiXCR, TCRdb re-called the RACE reads, giving one row per CDR3 protein. The sample has some 90,000 distinct CDR3 sequences, 9.5% to 13% seen once; the top ten hold 1.1%. Study-wide findings and caveats: Relative to control repertoires, expanded TCRs gave rise to significantly more large CDR3 similarity clusters.

The TCR sequence derives from a woman in her thirties with alopecia areata. Some clones in this sample may be carry-over from other donors' samples. The material was whole blood, obtained in connection with sensitization to the hapten diphenylcyclopropenone (DPC).

CDR3 bases: TGTGCCATCAGTGGGTTAGGATTGAACACTGAAGCTTTCTTT. As protein: CAISGLGLNTEAFF. The genes are TRBV10-3 and TRBJ1-1; D unclear. The CDR3 covers 14 residues. Trimming took off 4 bases at V and 0 bases at J, with 9 bases between the two ends. Germline lookup yields CDR1 ENHRY and CDR2 SYGVKD.